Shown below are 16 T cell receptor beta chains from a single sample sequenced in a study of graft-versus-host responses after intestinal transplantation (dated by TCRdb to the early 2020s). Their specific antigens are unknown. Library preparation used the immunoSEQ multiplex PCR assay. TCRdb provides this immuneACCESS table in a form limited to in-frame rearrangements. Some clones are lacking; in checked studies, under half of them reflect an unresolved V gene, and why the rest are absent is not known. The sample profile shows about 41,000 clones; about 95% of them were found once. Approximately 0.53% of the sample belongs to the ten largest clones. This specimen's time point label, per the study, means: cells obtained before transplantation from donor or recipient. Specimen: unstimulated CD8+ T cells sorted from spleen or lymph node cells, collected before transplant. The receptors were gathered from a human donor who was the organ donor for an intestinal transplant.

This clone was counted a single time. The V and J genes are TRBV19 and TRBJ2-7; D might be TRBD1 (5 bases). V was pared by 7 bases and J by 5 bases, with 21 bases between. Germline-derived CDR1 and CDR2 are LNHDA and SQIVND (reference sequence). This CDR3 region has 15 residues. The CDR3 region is CASTPTLAGWNEQYF. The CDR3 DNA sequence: TGTGCCAGTACCCCAACCCTCGCAGGGTGGAACGAGCAGTACTTC.

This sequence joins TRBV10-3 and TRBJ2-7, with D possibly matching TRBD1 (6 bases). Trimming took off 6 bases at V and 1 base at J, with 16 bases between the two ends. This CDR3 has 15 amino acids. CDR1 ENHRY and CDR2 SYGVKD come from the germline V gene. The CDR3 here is CAISDLDRSSYEQYF. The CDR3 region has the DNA TGTGCCATCAGCGATCTAGACAGGAGTTCCTACGAGCAGTACTTC.

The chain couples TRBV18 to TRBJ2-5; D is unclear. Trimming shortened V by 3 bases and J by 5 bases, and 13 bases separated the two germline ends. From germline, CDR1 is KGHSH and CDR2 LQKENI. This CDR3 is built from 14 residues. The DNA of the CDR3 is TGTGCCAGCTCACCCCAGAGTTCTCGGGAGACCCAGTACTTC. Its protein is CASSPQSSRETQYF.

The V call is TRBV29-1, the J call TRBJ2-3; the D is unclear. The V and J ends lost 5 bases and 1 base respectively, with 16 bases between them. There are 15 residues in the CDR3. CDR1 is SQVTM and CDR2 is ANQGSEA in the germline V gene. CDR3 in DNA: TGCAGCGTTTATATCGCAGACCGGGGCACAGATACGCAGTATTTT. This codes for CSVYIADRGTDTQYF.

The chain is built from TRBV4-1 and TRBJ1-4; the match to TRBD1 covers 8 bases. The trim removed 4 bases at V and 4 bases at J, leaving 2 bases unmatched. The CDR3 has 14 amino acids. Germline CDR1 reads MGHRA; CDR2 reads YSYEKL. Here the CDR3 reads CASSRTGINEKLFF. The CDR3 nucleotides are TGCGCCAGCAGCCGGACAGGGATTAATGAAAAACTGTTTTTT.

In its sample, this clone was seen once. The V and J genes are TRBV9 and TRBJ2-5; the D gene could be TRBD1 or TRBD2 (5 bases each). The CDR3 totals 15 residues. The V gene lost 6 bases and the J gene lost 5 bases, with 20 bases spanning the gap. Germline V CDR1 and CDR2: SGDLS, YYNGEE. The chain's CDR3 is CASTLGPRRSETQYF. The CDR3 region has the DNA TGTGCCAGCACCTTGGGACCTCGGAGGTCGGAGACCCAGTACTTC.

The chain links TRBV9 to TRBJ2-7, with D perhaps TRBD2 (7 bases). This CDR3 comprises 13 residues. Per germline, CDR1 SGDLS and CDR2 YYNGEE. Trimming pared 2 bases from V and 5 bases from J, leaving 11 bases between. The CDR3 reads CASSVGGLDEQYF. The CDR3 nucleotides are TGTGCCAGCAGCGTGGGGGGGCTCGACGAGCAGTACTTC.

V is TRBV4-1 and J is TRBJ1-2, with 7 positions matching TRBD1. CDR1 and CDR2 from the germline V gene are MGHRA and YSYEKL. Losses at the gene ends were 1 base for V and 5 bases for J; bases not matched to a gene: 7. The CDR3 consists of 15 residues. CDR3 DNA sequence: TGCGCCAGCAGCCAAGGACCGGGACAGAATTATGGCTACACCTTC. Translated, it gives CASSQGPGQNYGYTF.

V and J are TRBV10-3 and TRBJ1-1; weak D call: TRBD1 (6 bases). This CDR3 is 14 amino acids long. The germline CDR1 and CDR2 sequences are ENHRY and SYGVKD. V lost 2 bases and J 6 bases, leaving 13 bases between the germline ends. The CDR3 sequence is CAISELFWGPEAFF. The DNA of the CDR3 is TGTGCCATCAGTGAGCTTTTCTGGGGGCCTGAAGCTTTCTTT.

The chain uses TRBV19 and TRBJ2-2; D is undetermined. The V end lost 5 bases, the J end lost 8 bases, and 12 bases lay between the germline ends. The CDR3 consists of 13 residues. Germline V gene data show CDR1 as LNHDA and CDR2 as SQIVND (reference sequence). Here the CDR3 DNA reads TGTGCCAGTAGTTGGGCGATAACGGGGGAGCTGTTTTTT. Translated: CASSWAITGELFF.

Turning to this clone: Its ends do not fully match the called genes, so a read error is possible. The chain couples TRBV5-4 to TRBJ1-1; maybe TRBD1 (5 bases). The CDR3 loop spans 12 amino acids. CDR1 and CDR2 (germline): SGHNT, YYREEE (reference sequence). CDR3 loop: CASNLRGTEAFF. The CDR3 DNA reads TGTGCCAGCAACTTGAGGGGAACTGAAGCTTTCTTT.

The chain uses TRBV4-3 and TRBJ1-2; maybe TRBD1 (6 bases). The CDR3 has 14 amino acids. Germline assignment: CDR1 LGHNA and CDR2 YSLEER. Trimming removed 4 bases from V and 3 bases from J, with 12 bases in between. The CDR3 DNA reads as TGCGCCAGCAGCCCCCACAGGGAACACTATGGCTACACCTTC. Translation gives CASSPHREHYGYTF.

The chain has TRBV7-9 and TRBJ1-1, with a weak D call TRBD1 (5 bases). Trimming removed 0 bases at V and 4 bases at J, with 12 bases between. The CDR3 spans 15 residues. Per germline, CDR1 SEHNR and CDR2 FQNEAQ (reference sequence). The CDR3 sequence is CASSLAGEISTEAFF. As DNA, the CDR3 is TGTGCCAGCAGCTTAGCAGGGGAGATAAGCACTGAAGCTTTCTTT.

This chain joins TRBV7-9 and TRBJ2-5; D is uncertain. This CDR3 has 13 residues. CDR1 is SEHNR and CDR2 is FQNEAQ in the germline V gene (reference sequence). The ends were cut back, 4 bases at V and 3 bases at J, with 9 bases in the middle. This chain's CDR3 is CASSSLSEETQYF. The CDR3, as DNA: TGTGCCAGCAGCTCCTTGTCGGAAGAGACCCAGTACTTC.

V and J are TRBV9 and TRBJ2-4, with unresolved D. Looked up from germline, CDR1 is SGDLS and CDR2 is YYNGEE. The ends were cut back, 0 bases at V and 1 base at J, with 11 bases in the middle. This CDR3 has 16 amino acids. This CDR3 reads CASSVEVTGAKNIQYF. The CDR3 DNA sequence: TGTGCCAGCAGCGTAGAGGTAACCGGGGCCAAAAACATTCAGTACTTC.

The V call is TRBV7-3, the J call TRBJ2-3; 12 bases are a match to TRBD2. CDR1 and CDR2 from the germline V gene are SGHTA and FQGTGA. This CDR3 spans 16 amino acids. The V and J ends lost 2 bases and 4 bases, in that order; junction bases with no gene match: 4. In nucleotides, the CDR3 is TGTGCCAGCAGCTTACTAGCGGGGGGGCCTGCAGATACGCAGTATTTT. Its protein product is CASSLLAGGPADTQYF.